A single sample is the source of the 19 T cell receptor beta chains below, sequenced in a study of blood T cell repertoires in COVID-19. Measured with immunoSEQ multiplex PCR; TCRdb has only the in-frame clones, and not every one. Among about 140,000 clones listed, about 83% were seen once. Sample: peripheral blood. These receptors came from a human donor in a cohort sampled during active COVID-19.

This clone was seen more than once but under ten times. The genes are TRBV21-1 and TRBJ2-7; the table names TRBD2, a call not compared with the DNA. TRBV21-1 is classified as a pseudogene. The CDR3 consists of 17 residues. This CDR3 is CASSKPHPSGSPYEQYF. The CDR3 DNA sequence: TGTGCCAGCAGCAAGCCCCACCCCTCCGGGAGCCCCTACGAGCAGTACTTC.

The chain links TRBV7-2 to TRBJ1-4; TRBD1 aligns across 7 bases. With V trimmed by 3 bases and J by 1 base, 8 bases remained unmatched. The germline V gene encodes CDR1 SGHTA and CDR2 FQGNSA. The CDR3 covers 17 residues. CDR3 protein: CASSFWGQGGTNEKLFF. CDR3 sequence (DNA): TGTGCCAGCAGCTTCTGGGGGCAGGGGGGAACTAATGAAAAACTGTTTTTT.

This chain's CDR3 is CASSPRGTAYGYTF. In DNA form, the CDR3 reads TGTGCCAGCAGCCCTAGAGGGACAGCCTATGGCTACACCTTC. The rearrangement uses TRBV9 and TRBJ1-2, with 7 bases aligning to TRBD1. This CDR3 has 14 residues. Germline V CDR1 and CDR2: SGDLS, YYNGEE. V shed 4 bases, J shed 4 bases, and the junction held 7 bases outside the gene matches.

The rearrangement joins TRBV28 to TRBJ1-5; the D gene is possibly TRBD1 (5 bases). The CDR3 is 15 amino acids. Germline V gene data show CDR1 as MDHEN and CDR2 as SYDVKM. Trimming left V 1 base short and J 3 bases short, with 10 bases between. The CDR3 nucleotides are TGTGCCAGCAGTTTATTTCCGGGGGACAATCAGCCCCAGCATTTT. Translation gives CASSLFPGDNQPQHF. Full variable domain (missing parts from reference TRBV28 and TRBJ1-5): DVKVTQSSRYLVKRTGEKVFLECVQDMDHENMFWYRQDPGLGLRLIYFSYDVKMKEKGDIPEGYSVSREKKERFSLILESASTNQTSMYLCASSLFPGDNQPQHFGDGTRLSIL.

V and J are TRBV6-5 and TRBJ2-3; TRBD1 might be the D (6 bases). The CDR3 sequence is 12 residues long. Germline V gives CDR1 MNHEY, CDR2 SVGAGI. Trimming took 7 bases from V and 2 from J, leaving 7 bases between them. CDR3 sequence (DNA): TGTGCCAGCAAGGGGGTCACAGATACGCAGTATTTT. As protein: CASKGVTDTQYF.

The CDR3 spells CASSKASGRWNEQFF. CDR3 nucleotide sequence: TGTGCCAGCAGCAAAGCCAGCGGGCGGTGGAATGAGCAGTTCTTC. This sequence joins TRBV21-1 and TRBJ2-1; the listed D gene, TRBD2, was not tested against the DNA. TRBV21-1 is marked as a pseudogene. The CDR3 sequence is 15 residues long.

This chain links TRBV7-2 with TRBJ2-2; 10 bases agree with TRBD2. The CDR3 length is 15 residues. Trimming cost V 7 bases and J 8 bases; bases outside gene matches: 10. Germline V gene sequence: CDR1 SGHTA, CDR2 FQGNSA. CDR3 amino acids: CASNWLAGASGELFF. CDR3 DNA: TGTGCCAGCAATTGGCTAGCGGGAGCTAGTGGGGAGCTGTTTTTT.

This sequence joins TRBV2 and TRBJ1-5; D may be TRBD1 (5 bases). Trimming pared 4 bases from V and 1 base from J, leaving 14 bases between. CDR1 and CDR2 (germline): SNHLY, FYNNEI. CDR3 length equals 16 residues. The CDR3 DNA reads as TGTGCCAGCAGTGGAAGCAGGGAAAACAGCAATCAGCCCCAGCATTTT. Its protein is CASSGSRENSNQPQHF.

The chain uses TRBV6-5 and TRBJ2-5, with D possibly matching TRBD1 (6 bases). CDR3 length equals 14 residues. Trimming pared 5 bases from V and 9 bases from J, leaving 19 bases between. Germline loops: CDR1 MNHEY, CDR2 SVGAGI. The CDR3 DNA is TGTGCCAGCAGTAGAAATTCCGGGACACTGGCCCAGTACTTC. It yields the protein CASSRNSGTLAQYF.

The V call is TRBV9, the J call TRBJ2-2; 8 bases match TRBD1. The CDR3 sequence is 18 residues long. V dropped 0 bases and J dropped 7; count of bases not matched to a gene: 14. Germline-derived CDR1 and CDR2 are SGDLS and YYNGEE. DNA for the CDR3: TGTGCCAGCAGCGTAGCTATCCCGGGACAGGCCAGGGACGGGGAGCTGTTTTTT. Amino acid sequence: CASSVAIPGQARDGELFF.

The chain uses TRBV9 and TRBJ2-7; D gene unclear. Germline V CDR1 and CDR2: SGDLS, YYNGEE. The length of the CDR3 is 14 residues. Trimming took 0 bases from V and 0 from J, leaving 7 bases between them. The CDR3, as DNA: TGTGCCAGCAGCGTAGTTGGTAGCTCCTACGAGCAGTACTTC. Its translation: CASSVVGSSYEQYF.

The CDR3 DNA reads TGTGCCAGCAGCTTGGCCTGGGGGGACGGCACTGAAGCTTTCTTT. Translating it yields CASSLAWGDGTEAFF. This sequence joins TRBV5-4 and TRBJ1-1; D possibly corresponds to TRBD1 (5 bases). Between the trimmed V and J ends, which lost 0 bases and 4 bases, there was a span of 13 bases. The CDR3 is 15 amino acids. Per the germline V gene, CDR1 is SGHNT and CDR2 is YYREEE (reference sequence).

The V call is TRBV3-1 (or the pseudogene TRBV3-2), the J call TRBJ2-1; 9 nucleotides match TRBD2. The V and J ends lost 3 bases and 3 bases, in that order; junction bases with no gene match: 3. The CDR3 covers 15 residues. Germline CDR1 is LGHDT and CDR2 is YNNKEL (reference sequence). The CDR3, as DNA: TGTGCCAGCAGCCAGGCGGGAGGGCTCTACAATGAGCAGTTCTTC. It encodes CASSQAGGLYNEQFF.

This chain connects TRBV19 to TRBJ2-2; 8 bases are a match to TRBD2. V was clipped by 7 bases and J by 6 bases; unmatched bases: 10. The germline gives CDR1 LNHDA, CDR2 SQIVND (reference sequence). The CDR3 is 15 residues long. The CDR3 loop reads CASTSSGRWAGELFF. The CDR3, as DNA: TGTGCCAGTACCTCAAGCGGGAGATGGGCCGGGGAGCTGTTTTTT.

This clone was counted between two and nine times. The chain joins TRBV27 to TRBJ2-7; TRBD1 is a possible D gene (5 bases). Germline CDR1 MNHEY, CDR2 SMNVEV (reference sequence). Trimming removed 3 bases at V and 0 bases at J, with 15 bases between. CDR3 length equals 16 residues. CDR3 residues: CASSFVVARGSYEQYF. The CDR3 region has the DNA TGTGCCAGCAGTTTTGTTGTCGCAAGGGGCTCCTACGAGCAGTACTTC.

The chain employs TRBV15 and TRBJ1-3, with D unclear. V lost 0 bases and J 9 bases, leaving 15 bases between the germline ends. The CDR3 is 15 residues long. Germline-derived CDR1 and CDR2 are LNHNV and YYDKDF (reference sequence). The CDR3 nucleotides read TGTGCCACCAGCAGAGAGGTCCGGGGTAGCGCCACCATATATTTT. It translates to CATSREVRGSATIYF.

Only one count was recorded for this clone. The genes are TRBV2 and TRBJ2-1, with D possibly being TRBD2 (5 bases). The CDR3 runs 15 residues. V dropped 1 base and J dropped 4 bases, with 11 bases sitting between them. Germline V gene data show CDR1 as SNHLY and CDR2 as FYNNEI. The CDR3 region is CASSEGRGDYNEQFF. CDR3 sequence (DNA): TGTGCCAGCAGTGAAGGTCGGGGAGATTACAATGAGCAGTTCTTC.

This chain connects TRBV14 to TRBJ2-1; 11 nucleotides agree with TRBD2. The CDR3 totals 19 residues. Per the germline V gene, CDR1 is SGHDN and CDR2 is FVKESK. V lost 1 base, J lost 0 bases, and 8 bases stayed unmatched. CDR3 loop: CASSQGRGLAVSSYNEQFF. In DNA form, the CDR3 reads TGTGCCAGCAGCCAAGGTAGGGGACTAGCGGTGAGCTCCTACAATGAGCAGTTCTTC.

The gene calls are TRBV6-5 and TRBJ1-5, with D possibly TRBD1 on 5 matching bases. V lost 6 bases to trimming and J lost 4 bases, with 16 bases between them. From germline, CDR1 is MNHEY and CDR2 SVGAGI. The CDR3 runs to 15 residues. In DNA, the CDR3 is TGTGCCAGCAGACCGGCGGGGCCAGTTAATCAGCCCCAGCATTTT. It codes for CASRPAGPVNQPQHF.